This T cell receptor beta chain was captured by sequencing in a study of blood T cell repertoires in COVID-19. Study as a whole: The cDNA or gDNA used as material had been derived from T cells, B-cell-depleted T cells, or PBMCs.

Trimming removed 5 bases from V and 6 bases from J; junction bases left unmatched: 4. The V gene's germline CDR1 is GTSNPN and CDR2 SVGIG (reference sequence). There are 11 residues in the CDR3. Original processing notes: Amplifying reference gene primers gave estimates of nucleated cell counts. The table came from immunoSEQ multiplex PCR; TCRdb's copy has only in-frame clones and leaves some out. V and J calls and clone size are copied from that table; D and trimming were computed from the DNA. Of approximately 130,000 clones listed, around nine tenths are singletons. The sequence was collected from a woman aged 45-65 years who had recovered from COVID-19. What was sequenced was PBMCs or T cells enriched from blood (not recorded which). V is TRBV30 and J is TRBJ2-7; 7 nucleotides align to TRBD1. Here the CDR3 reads CAWDRESEQYF. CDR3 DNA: TGTGCCTGGGACAGGGAGAGCGAGCAGTACTTC.